These 20 T cell receptor beta chains were sequenced from one sample in a study of blood T cell repertoires in COVID-19. Method: immunoSEQ multiplex PCR; TCRdb's copy keeps in-frame clones and lacks some. Among about 130,000 clones listed, 75% to 85% were seen once. Sequencing was done on a sample of peripheral blood. These receptors came from a woman in her seventies with COVID-19, enrolled during active disease.

This clone was seen a single time. The chain has TRBV9 and TRBJ1-2, with D possibly TRBD1 on 6 matching bases. The CDR3 extends over 20 amino acids. V was shortened by 5 bases and J by 4 bases, with 33 bases between the two germline ends. Germline loops: CDR1 SGDLS, CDR2 YYNGEE. The DNA for the CDR3 is TGTGCCAGCAGAAGAGGGGGGGTTTTGGGGAACCGTCGGGAAACCTATGGCTACACCTTC. It encodes CASRRGGVLGNRRETYGYTF.

The chain employs TRBV2 and TRBJ2-5; a weak D match, TRBD2 (5 bases). The germline V and J ends were trimmed by 2 bases and 5 bases, with 12 bases remaining between them. Germline V lookup: CDR1 SNHLY, CDR2 FYNNEI. The CDR3 has 14 residues. Here the CDR3 reads CASSEMGGLETQYF. Here the CDR3 DNA reads TGTGCCAGCAGTGAAATGGGCGGGTTGGAGACCCAGTACTTC.

The chain is built from TRBV9 and TRBJ1-1; TRBD1 might be the D (5 bases). CDR3 length: 11 amino acids. Between the trimmed V and J ends, which lost 7 bases and 6 bases, there was a span of 10 bases. The germline CDR1 and CDR2 sequences are SGDLS and YYNGEE. The CDR3 DNA reads TGTGCCAGCGGCTCGACAGCTGAAGCTTTCTTT. Its translation: CASGSTAEAFF.

Note on this clone: The junction differs from germline at one of its ends, possibly a read error. The CDR3 DNA follows: TGTGCCAGCAGTTACACACTGGACAGGGTCAATCAGTCCCAGCATTTT. Translating gives CASSYTLDRVNQSQHF. The chain carries TRBV6-6 and TRBJ1-5, with TRBD1 matching 8 bases. The CDR3 has 16 residues. Looked up from germline, CDR1 is MNHNY and CDR2 is SVGAGI (reference sequence).

The V gene is TRBV4-1, the J gene TRBJ1-6; D remains unclear. V was pared by 4 bases and J by 7 bases, with 17 bases between. Germline CDR1 is MGHRA and CDR2 is YSYEKL. The CDR3 totals 16 residues. CDR3: CASSPAATVVNSPLHF. For the CDR3, the DNA is TGCGCCAGCAGCCCCGCTGCGACTGTGGTAAATTCACCCCTCCACTTT.

The rearrangement uses TRBV29-1 and TRBJ2-1; 10 positions match TRBD1. Germline V lookup: CDR1 SQVTM, CDR2 ANQGSEA. V shed 8 bases, J shed 2 bases, and the junction held 9 bases outside the gene matches. CDR3 size: 15 residues. The CDR3 DNA follows: TGCAGCTCTAAAGGCGGGACAGGGGCCTACAATGAGCAGTTCTTC. Protein sequence: CSSKGGTGAYNEQFF.

The chain is built from TRBV19 and TRBJ1-1, with D possibly TRBD1 on 5 matching bases. V shed 5 bases and J shed 1 base, with 11 bases lying between them. The germline gives CDR1 LNHDA, CDR2 SQIVND (reference sequence). This CDR3 has 14 residues. The DNA for the CDR3 is TGTGCCAGTAGTCAATGGGGGGGGAACACTGAAGCTTTCTTT. It is translated as CASSQWGGNTEAFF. Using reference TRBV19 and TRBJ1-1 for the parts outside the CDR3, the full variable domain is DGGITQSPKYLFRKEGQNVTLSCEQNLNHDAMYWYRQDPGQGLRLIYYSQIVNDFQKGDIAEGYSVSREKKESFPLTVTSAQKNPTAFYLCASSQWGGNTEAFFGQGTRLTVV.

The V and J genes are TRBV10-3 and TRBJ1-3; 7 bases fit TRBD1. V was clipped by 11 bases and J by 6 bases; unmatched bases: 19. The length of the CDR3 is 16 residues. Germline lookup yields CDR1 ENHRY and CDR2 SYGVKD. The CDR3 spells CASQPERQGLQNTIYF. The CDR3 bases are TGTGCCTCACAACCGGAGCGACAGGGACTTCAAAACACCATATATTTT.

This sequence joins TRBV2 and TRBJ1-6; possibly TRBD1 for D (6 bases). With 7 bases removed from V and 8 bases from J, the gap between germline ends came to 24 bases. The CDR3 totals 17 residues. Per germline, CDR1 SNHLY and CDR2 FYNNEI. The CDR3 bases are TGTGCCAGCACCAAGGCACAGGGCTCGTACATCGATTCACCCCTCCACTTT. Amino acids: CASTKAQGSYIDSPLHF.

The chain employs TRBV4-1 and TRBJ1-2; D uncertain. The CDR3 contains 12 residues. From germline, CDR1 is MGHRA and CDR2 YSYEKL. Trimming removed 2 bases from V and 7 bases from J, with 8 bases in between. DNA of the CDR3: TGCGCCAGCAGCCAAATGGAGGGTGGCTACACCTTC. Encoded protein: CASSQMEGGYTF.

This rearrangement joins TRBV2 to TRBJ2-7; D may be TRBD2 (6 bases). Looked up from germline, CDR1 is SNHLY and CDR2 is FYNNEI. The germline V and J ends were trimmed by 6 bases and 5 bases, with 14 bases remaining between them. This CDR3 is 13 amino acids long. CDR3 residues: CASRTRGSHEQYF. The CDR3, as DNA: TGTGCCAGCAGGACGCGGGGTAGCCACGAGCAGTACTTC.

The chain uses TRBV3-1 (or the pseudogene TRBV3-2) and TRBJ1-1, with D perhaps matching TRBD1 (5 bases). The CDR3 covers 15 residues. Germline V gene lookup returns CDR1 LGHDT and CDR2 YNNKEL (reference sequence). Trimming cost V 3 bases and J 11 bases, with 22 bases left between them. CDR3 sequence (DNA): TGTGCCAGCAGCCAGGGGGGAAGGATAGCTTATGGGGCTTTCTTT. Translating gives CASSQGGRIAYGAFF.

The chain is built from TRBV5-6 and TRBJ2-3; 8 bases are a match to TRBD1. This CDR3 contains 17 residues. The J segment lost 4 bases and the V segment lost 1 base, leaving 11 bases of the junction unmatched. In germline, CDR1 is SGHDT, CDR2 YYEEEE. CDR3 region: CASSLFHTGGSADTQYF. The CDR3, as DNA: TGTGCCAGCAGCTTGTTCCATACAGGGGGTTCGGCAGATACGCAGTATTTT.

This chain links TRBV7-2 with TRBJ2-1; D unclear. This CDR3 comprises 13 residues. V was cut by 5 bases and J by 3 bases, with 8 bases left in between. The germline CDR1 and CDR2 sequences are SGHTA and FQGNSA. The CDR3 reads CTSSLRSYNEQFF. CDR3 DNA sequence: TGTACCAGCAGCCTACGTAGCTACAATGAGCAGTTCTTC.

About this clone itself: Different DNA sequences within this sample yield the same CDR3. The V and J genes are TRBV20-1 and TRBJ2-5, with 8 nucleotides matching TRBD1. With 5 bases clipped from V and 5 bases from J, the junction kept 1 base outside the gene matches. Germline V lookup: CDR1 DFQATT, CDR2 SNEGSKA (reference sequence). The CDR3 is 11 residues long. DNA for the CDR3: TGCAGTGCTCGGACAGGGGAGACCCAGTACTTC. This codes for CSARTGETQYF.

CDR3 loop: CASSLAVTGNGYTF. As DNA, the CDR3 is TGTGCCAGCAGCTTGGCCGTTACAGGAAATGGCTACACCTTC. The chain employs TRBV5-4 and TRBJ1-2, with D perhaps matching TRBD1 (5 bases). Trimming pared 0 bases from V and 6 bases from J, leaving 12 bases between. This CDR3 has 14 residues. From germline, CDR1 is SGHNT and CDR2 YYREEE (reference sequence).

This clone appeared a few times. The rearrangement links TRBV2 to TRBJ1-1, with 7 bases lining up with TRBD1. Germline trimming cut 6 bases from V and 1 base from J; bases unmatched to any gene: 8. From germline, CDR1 is SNHLY and CDR2 FYNNEI. This CDR3 comprises 15 residues. CDR3 nucleotides: TGTGCCAGCAGGGCGACAGGGCGAGGGAACACTGAAGCTTTCTTT. Translated: CASRATGRGNTEAFF.

This clone turned up a few times. The V call is TRBV30, the J call TRBJ2-7, with 12 bases matching TRBD2. CDR3 length: 16 amino acids. The germline V gene encodes CDR1 GTSNPN and CDR2 SVGIG (reference sequence). V shed 3 bases and J 3 bases; nucleotides not matched to a gene: 9. CDR3 amino acids: CAWSRGAGLAGYEQYF. The DNA for the CDR3 is TGTGCCTGGAGCCGGGGTGCGGGACTAGCGGGCTACGAGCAGTACTTC.

CDR3 residues: CASSLAGARETQYF. In DNA form, the CDR3 reads TGTGCCAGCAGTCTAGCGGGGGCAAGAGAGACCCAGTACTTC. The V and J genes are TRBV6-5 and TRBJ2-5; TRBD2 aligns across 10 bases. V shed 5 bases, J shed 4 bases, and the junction held 4 bases outside the gene matches. The CDR3 is 14 residues long. The germline gives CDR1 MNHEY, CDR2 SVGAGI.

V and J are TRBV12-3 or TRBV12-4 and TRBJ1-2; a weak D match, TRBD1 (5 bases). The CDR3 has 13 amino acids. V lost 2 bases to trimming and J lost 8 bases, with 12 bases between them. CDR3 DNA sequence: TGTGCCAGCAGTTTAAAGCTCAGGGCAGGCTACACCTTC. Its translation: CASSLKLRAGYTF.